The clone carrying this T cell receptor beta chain was observed a handful of times. Antigen specificity is unknown. Sample treatment: oral pan-JAK inhibitor, 5-10 mg twice daily. These data are taken from a study of CD8+ T cells in alopecia areata. V dropped 5 bases and J dropped 0; count of bases not matched to a gene: 6. Germline loops: CDR1 SQVTM, CDR2 ANQGSEA. The CDR3 runs to 15 residues. After isolation, RNA underwent reverse transcription to generate cDNA as the sequencing template. Some clones are missing from TCRdb's copy, which holds only in-frame ones; the method was immunoSEQ multiplex PCR. Among 150,000 or so clones listed, just over 65% were seen once. Study results and limitations: Tofacitinib significantly lowered scalp clonality and expanded CD8+ clones among the top 100.

The material was CD4+ T cells sorted from blood, obtained at week 4, from a patient treated with tofacitinib. The sequence was collected from a human donor with alopecia areata. The chain employs TRBV29-1 and TRBJ2-1, with TRBD1 matching 8 bases. The CDR3 DNA reads TGCAGCGTTAAAAGGACAGGGACCTCCTACAATGAGCAGTTCTTC. Translated, it gives CSVKRTGTSYNEQFF.